This is a list of T cell receptor beta chains from one sample in a study of T cells after yellow fever vaccination. TCRdb re-called the 5' RACE reads with MiXCR, one entry per CDR3 protein. Among 200,000 to 300,000 distinct CDR3 sequences listed, 6.5% to 8.5% were seen once. Sequences were derived from CD4+ T cells sorted from PBMCs, sampled 15 days after the yellow fever booster vaccination. These receptors were taken from a man aged 25-45 years who received the YFV17D yellow fever vaccine. Each CDR3 is given with its conserved first and last residue. A D gene is named only where the DNA matches it firmly. Expanded clones get a size class; other rows say once, few or many, or leave the size out.

TRBV20-1	.	TRBJ2-3	many	CSAKRRGGPTFSSTDTQYF	TGCAGTGCTAAAAGGAGGGGGGGCCCGACCTTTTCTAGCACAGATACGCAGTATTTT
TRBV20-1	TRBD2	TRBJ2-1	few	CSAKTSGRGSSYNEQFF	TGCAGTGCCAAGACTAGCGGGAGGGGAAGCTCCTACAATGAGCAGTTCTTC
TRBV5-1	TRBD2	TRBJ2-2	many	CASSLRGLAGGRAGELFF	TGCGCCAGCAGCTTAAGAGGACTAGCGGGAGGTCGAGCCGGGGAGCTGTTTTTT
TRBV3-1	TRBD2	TRBJ2-1	few	CASSQDRASGRNEQFF	TGTGCCAGCAGCCAAGATCGGGCTAGCGGGAGGAATGAGCAGTTCTTC
TRBV7-2	.	TRBJ2-1	.	CASSQGTNNEQFF	TGTGCCAGCAGCCAAGGGACCAACAATGAGCAGTTCTTC
TRBV20-1	TRBD2	TRBJ2-2	few	CSATTSLNTGELFF	TGCAGTGCAACGACTAGCCTGAACACCGGGGAGCTGTTTTTT
TRBV18	TRBD1	TRBJ1-1	few	CASHQGGGNTEAFF	TGTGCCAGCCACCAAGGGGGCGGGAACACTGAAGCTTTCTTT
TRBV7-9	.	TRBJ1-6	few	CASSSSDRIYNSPLHF	TGTGCCAGCAGCTCATCTGACAGGATCTATAATTCACCCCTCCACTTT
TRBV7-2	.	TRBJ2-3	.	CASSDQRYTQYF	TGTGCCAGCAGCGATCAGCGCTATACGCAGTATTTT
TRBV12-3/TRBV12-4	TRBD2	TRBJ2-3	.	CASRREGRDTQYF	TGTGCCAGCAGGCGGGAGGGCCGAGATACGCAGTATTTT
TRBV7-2	.	TRBJ2-1	few	CASSLESLNEQFF	TGTGCCAGCAGCTTGGAGTCGCTGAATGAGCAGTTCTTC
TRBV5-1	TRBD2	TRBJ2-2	few	CASSSRIRTSGSETGELFF	TGCGCCAGCAGCTCCCGAATTCGGACTAGCGGGAGTGAAACCGGGGAGCTGTTTTTT
TRBV7-2	.	TRBJ2-3	many	CASSFGNGRTDTQYF	TGTGCCAGCAGCTTCGGTAACGGCCGCACAGATACGCAGTATTTT
TRBV5-4	TRBD1	TRBJ2-5	few	CASSSGQAETQYF	TGTGCCAGCAGCTCCGGACAGGCGGAGACCCAGTACTTC
TRBV29-1	.	TRBJ2-1	.	CSVTRRSSYNEQFF	TGCAGCGTTACAAGAAGGAGCTCCTACAATGAGCAGTTCTTC
TRBV7-2	.	TRBJ2-7	few	CASSSQGLEQYF	TGTGCCAGCAGCTCCCAAGGGCTCGAGCAGTACTTC
TRBV7-8	.	TRBJ1-6	.	CASSYREAYNSPLHF	TGTGCCAGCAGCTACAGGGAAGCCTATAATTCACCCCTCCACTTT
TRBV20-1	TRBD2	TRBJ2-1	.	CSAKEGTSGRALQFF	TGCAGTGCTAAGGAGGGGACTAGCGGGAGGGCCTTGCAGTTCTTC
TRBV9	TRBD2	TRBJ2-1	many	CASSVGGRGGGYNEQFF	TGTGCCAGCAGCGTAGGGGGTCGGGGCGGGGGGTACAATGAGCAGTTCTTC
TRBV5-4	TRBD2	TRBJ2-1	.	CASSLAGASEQFF	TGTGCCAGCAGTCTAGCGGGAGCGAGTGAGCAGTTCTTC
TRBV7-2	TRBD2	TRBJ2-7	few	CASSRRGGSPDEQYF	TGTGCCAGCAGCCGTCGGGGCGGGAGTCCCGACGAGCAGTACTTC
TRBV6-2/TRBV6-3	TRBD2	TRBJ2-7	.	CASSGAVAGTYEQYF	TGTGCCAGCAGTGGGGCAGTAGCGGGAACCTACGAGCAGTACTTC
TRBV5-5	TRBD2	TRBJ2-5	.	CASSPLGGKETQYF	TGTGCCAGCAGCCCACTCGGGGGGAAAGAGACCCAGTACTTC
TRBV11-2	.	TRBJ2-1	few	CASSSAGTLGNEQFF	TGTGCCAGCAGCTCGGCCGGGACCCTCGGGAATGAGCAGTTCTTC
TRBV18	.	TRBJ2-2	.	CASSPSYANTGELFF	TGTGCCAGCTCACCATCTTACGCGAACACCGGGGAGCTGTTTTTT
TRBV7-8	TRBD1	TRBJ2-7	.	CASSLAGTVAYEQYF	TGTGCCAGCAGCTTAGCGGGGACAGTGGCTTACGAGCAGTACTTC
TRBV20-1	.	TRBJ1-2	many	CSASGRYGYTF	TGCAGTGCTAGTGGGCGGTATGGCTACACCTTC
TRBV13	.	TRBJ2-7	few	CASSQGSRYEQYF	TGTGCCAGCAGCCAAGGGAGTCGCTACGAGCAGTACTTC
TRBV7-2	TRBD2	TRBJ2-3	.	CASSSPRGGRDTQYF	TGTGCCAGCAGCTCCCCCCGGGGGGGAAGAGATACGCAGTATTTT
TRBV14	TRBD2	TRBJ2-5	.	CASSQEGPSGTATQYF	TGTGCCAGCAGCCAAGAGGGTCCCAGCGGGACCGCGACCCAGTACTTC
TRBV7-2	.	TRBJ2-3	.	CASRPEPLVDTQYF	TGTGCCAGCAGGCCCGAACCCCTAGTAGATACGCAGTATTTT
TRBV14	TRBD1	TRBJ1-1	.	CASSLQGRSEAFF	TGTGCCAGCAGCTTACAGGGGAGGTCTGAAGCTTTCTTT
TRBV7-2	.	TRBJ2-5	many	CASSSRSQETQYF	TGTGCCAGCAGCTCCCGCTCCCAAGAGACCCAGTACTTC
TRBV12-3/TRBV12-4	.	TRBJ2-3	few	CASSFGGRFTDTQYF	TGTGCCAGCAGTTTTGGGGGCAGATTCACAGATACGCAGTATTTT
TRBV24-1	.	TRBJ2-3	few	CATSPPASGNTDTQYF	TGTGCCACCTCCCCCCCCGCGTCAGGAAACACAGATACGCAGTATTTT
TRBV5-4	.	TRBJ2-7	few	CASSLAPGGSYEQYF	TGTGCCAGCAGCTTAGCCCCCGGTGGCTCCTACGAGCAGTACTTC
TRBV7-2	.	TRBJ2-2	few	CASSLDSRSGELFF	TGTGCCAGCAGCTTAGATTCGAGATCCGGGGAGCTGTTTTTT
TRBV5-1	.	TRBJ2-3	.	CASSQAGGSTDTQYF	TGCGCCAGCAGCCAAGCTGGCGGGAGCACAGATACGCAGTATTTT
TRBV7-9	.	TRBJ2-5	many	CASSLGDTLRDETQYF	TGTGCCAGCAGCTTGGGTGACACTCTGAGGGATGAGACCCAGTACTTC
TRBV27	.	TRBJ1-1	.	CASKSTTEAFF	TGTGCCAGCAAGAGCACCACTGAAGCTTTCTTT
TRBV20-1	TRBD1	TRBJ1-1	.	CSAGQGASPEAFF	TGCAGTGCTGGACAGGGGGCGTCCCCTGAAGCTTTCTTT
TRBV3-1	TRBD2	TRBJ2-7	many	CASSPPAAGDEQYF	TGTGCCAGCAGCCCCCCTGCGGCGGGAGACGAGCAGTACTTC
TRBV23-1	.	TRBJ2-7	many	CASSQSARTYEQYF	TGCGCCAGCAGTCAATCGGCCAGAACCTACGAGCAGTACTTC
TRBV7-2	.	TRBJ2-3	few	CASSLGFGDTQYF	TGTGCCAGCAGCTTAGGATTCGGAGATACGCAGTATTTT
TRBV28	TRBD1	TRBJ2-4	many	CASNPPAGGQNIQYF	TGTGCCAGCAATCCCCCGGCAGGGGGCCAAAACATTCAGTACTTC
TRBV2	.	TRBJ2-7	.	CASIYDTAITFSYEQYF	TGTGCCAGCATATACGACACCGCGATAACCTTCTCCTACGAGCAGTACTTC